This T cell receptor beta chain was recovered during a study of blood T cells in healthy people across ages. General study results and limits: When set beside aged donors, long-lived donors presented more naive CD4+ cells and higher diversity.

A second about 7 to 11 cycle PCR used barcoded and J-beta primers. From the 5' RACE reads, TCRdb called clonotypes with MiXCR, one entry per CDR3 protein. The data hold approximately 760,000 distinct CDR3 sequences, with roughly 25% observed a single time. CDR3 length: 15 residues. The V gene's germline CDR1 is MNHEY and CDR2 SVGEGT. Between the trimmed V and J ends, which lost 4 bases and 3 bases, there was a span of 15 bases. This clonotype has only a few counts. Its target is not known. These data were also filed under a second study, of T cells of mothers and their children. This second study says: No persistent microchimeric T cell clones were detected at approximately 90 clones per million clonotypes sensitivity.

The sequence derives from a boy aged 5-17 years in good health. The sample was blood. The chain employs TRBV6-2 or TRBV6-3 and TRBJ2-5; D gene uncertain. The CDR3 DNA reads as TGTGCCAGCAGTTTACTTGGAGCGCTAGAAGAGACCCAGTACTTC. It specifies CASSLLGALEETQYF.